The rows below give T cell receptor beta chains drawn from one sample of a study of CD8 T cells in ankylosing spondylitis. Each CDR3 protein is one row after TCRdb ran MiXCR on the 5' RACE reads. The data hold approximately 100,000 distinct CDR3 sequences, with about 8.3% observed a single time. Sequenced: blood, either unsorted or a sorted T cell fraction (not recorded which). Receptors were obtained from a male donor with ankylosing spondylitis or in good health (not recorded which). CDR3s include the opening cysteine and the closing phenylalanine or tryptophan. D genes are given only for firm matches. Clone size is stated in some rows and not others, as once, few, many or a class when expanded.

d_call j_call clone_size v_call cdr3_aa cdr3_nt
- TRBJ2-3 many TRBV7-9 CASSSQAGTDTQYF TGTGCCAGCAGCTCTCAGGCAGGCACAGATACGCAGTATTTT
- TRBJ2-1 many TRBV19 CASSGIRNEQFF TGTGCCAGTAGCGGGATCAGAAATGAGCAGTTCTTC
- TRBJ2-3 many TRBV20-1 CSATGAPTDTQYF TGCAGTGCTACTGGGGCCCCCACAGATACGCAGTATTTT
TRBD2 TRBJ2-1 many TRBV20-1 CSARRLAGGHEQFF TGCAGTGCTCGACGACTAGCGGGAGGGCATGAGCAGTTCTTC
- TRBJ1-2 - TRBV27 CASSLLGRTNGYTF TGTGCCAGCAGTTTATTGGGACGGACTAATGGCTACACCTTC
- TRBJ2-5 many TRBV12-3/TRBV12-4 CASSLTETQYF TGTGCCAGCAGTTTGACAGAGACCCAGTACTTC
- TRBJ1-2 many TRBV7-8 CASRRDGNYGYTF TGTGCCAGCAGACGGGACGGAAACTATGGCTACACCTTC
- TRBJ1-5 many TRBV12-3/TRBV12-4 CASSLAPGYQPQHF TGTGCCAGCAGTTTAGCGCCAGGATATCAGCCCCAGCATTTT
- TRBJ1-6 many TRBV20-1 CSARTRADITLHF TGCAGTGCTAGGACTCGGGCCGATATTACCCTCCACTTT
- TRBJ1-3 many TRBV2 CASSVGPSGNTIYF TGTGCCAGCAGTGTGGGACCATCTGGAAACACCATATATTTT
- TRBJ2-1 - TRBV7-9 CASSLRDHYANNEQFF TGTGCCAGCAGCCTAAGGGACCACTACGCAAACAATGAGCAGTTCTTC
TRBD1 TRBJ2-1 many TRBV29-1 CSGQVGLNEQFF TGCAGTGGACAGGTGGGGTTGAATGAGCAGTTCTTC
- TRBJ2-7 - TRBV4-2 CASSQEGSYEQYF TGTGCCAGCAGCCAAGAGGGTTCCTACGAGCAGTACTTC
- TRBJ2-2 many TRBV4-2 CVTSGEGEGGELFF TGTGTAACTTCGGGGGAAGGAGAGGGCGGGGAGCTGTTTTTT
TRBD1 TRBJ1-5 few TRBV12-3/TRBV12-4 CASRGQGASQPQHF TGTGCCAGCAGGGGACAGGGGGCATCTCAGCCCCAGCATTTT
- TRBJ1-2 many TRBV12-3/TRBV12-4 CASSLTANYGYTF TGTGCCAGCAGTTTGACAGCGAACTATGGCTACACCTTC
TRBD2 TRBJ2-1 many TRBV12-3/TRBV12-4 CASSFWGRAYNEQFF TGTGCCAGCAGTTTCTGGGGGAGGGCCTACAATGAGCAGTTCTTC
- TRBJ1-1 many TRBV19 CASSIRGLSTEAFF TGTGCCAGTAGTATTCGGGGGTTGAGCACTGAAGCTTTCTTT
- TRBJ1-3 few TRBV12-2 CASRLGPQPTVASGNTIYF -
- TRBJ2-1 many TRBV24-1 CATSGRERGNEQFF TGTGCCACCAGTGGTCGGGAGAGGGGCAATGAGCAGTTCTTC
- TRBJ1-6 - TRBV29-1 CSVGDRLGSPLHF TGCAGCGTTGGAGATAGGCTCGGGTCACCCCTCCACTTT
TRBD2 TRBJ2-5 many TRBV12-3/TRBV12-4 CASSGSLAGRETQYF TGTGCCAGCAGTGGATCCCTAGCGGGAAGAGAGACCCAGTACTTC